This T cell receptor beta chain was obtained from a study of T cells after yellow fever vaccination. Study overall: When fractions had low cell numbers, they were prepared with SMART-Seq v4 Ultra Low Input. Findings of the study overall: Weaker, the secondary response had a peak occurring faster, on day 5 versus 15.

Concerning this clonotype itself: Its antigen is unidentified.

The CDR3 runs 13 residues. Trimming removed 7 bases from V and 1 base from J; junction bases left unmatched: 2. CDR1 DFQATT and CDR2 SNEGSKA come from the germline V gene (reference sequence). Template switching with 5'RACE generated the TCR cDNA and added a universal primer site and UMIs. TCRdb analysed the 5' RACE reads with MiXCR anew, one entry per CDR3 protein. Of about 630,000 distinct CDR3 sequences in the sample, around 12% were seen once. V gene TRBV20-1 combines with J gene TRBJ1-2; 11 positions match TRBD1. The sequence derives from a man aged 30-40 years who received the YFV17D yellow fever vaccine. Material: PBMCs, obtained on the day of the yellow fever booster vaccination. The CDR3 region is CSGTGGGNYGYTF. CDR3 in DNA: TGCAGTGGGACAGGGGGCGGTAACTATGGCTACACCTTC.